Listed below are T cell receptor beta chains from one sample, sequenced in a study of shared clonotypes between healthy human individuals. The assay was immunoSEQ multiplex PCR, and TCRdb's table has in-frame clones only and misses some. The table has about 2 million clones, 85% to 95% seen once. The sequenced sample was naive CD8+ T cells sorted from blood. These TCRs come from a man aged 18 to 29 in good health. Each CDR3 is given with its conserved first and last residue. A D gene is named only where the DNA matches it firmly.

DNA	CDR3	V	D	J
TGTGCCAGCAGCGTAGGAGAAGACAGGGCCACCGGGGAGCTGTTTTTT	CASSVGEDRATGELFF	TRBV9	TRBD1	TRBJ2-2
TGCGCCAGCAGCCACTTTAGCACAGATACGCAGTATTTT	CASSHFSTDTQYF	TRBV4-3	-	TRBJ2-3
TGTGCCAGCAGTTGGCCTGACAGGGACGCGAACACCGGGGAGCTGTTTTTT	CASSWPDRDANTGELFF	TRBV28	TRBD1	TRBJ2-2
TGTGCCAGCAGTTACTCGACTAGCGGGGTACAGTTCTTC	CASSYSTSGVQFF	TRBV6-5	TRBD2	TRBJ2-1
TGTGCCAGCCTCTCAGTCAGGACGTCCTACAATGAGCAGTTCTTC	CASLSVRTSYNEQFF	TRBV2	-	TRBJ2-1
TGTGCCAGTCACAGGGGGAGACGGGACACCGGGGAGCTGTTTTTT	CASHRGRRDTGELFF	TRBV19	TRBD1	TRBJ2-2
TGCGCCAGCAGCCCGGGGAGGGAAGGTACAGATACGCAGTATTTT	CASSPGREGTDTQYF	TRBV4-1	TRBD2	TRBJ2-3
TGCGCCAGCAGCTTAGAGGGCACCTCCTACGAGCAGTACTTC	CASSLEGTSYEQYF	TRBV5-1	-	TRBJ2-7
TGTGCCAGCAGCCTCATCGCGGGGGCGGGAGAGTACAATGAGCAGTTCTTC	CASSLIAGAGEYNEQFF	TRBV7-2	-	TRBJ2-1
TGTGCCAGCAGCCGACTAGCGGGAGACGTCTTCCAAGAGACCCAGTACTTC	CASSRLAGDVFQETQYF	TRBV9	TRBD2	TRBJ2-5